This entry concerns a single T cell receptor (beta chain). Its matching antigen is unknown. This CDR3 is built from 15 residues. V dropped 0 bases and J dropped 5 bases, with 13 bases sitting between them. The germline gives CDR1 LNHNV, CDR2 YYDKDF (reference sequence). The data were obtained in a study of cytomegalovirus exposure and HLA in healthy donors. Study outcomes and limitations: TCR beta chain V- and J-gene trimming was linked, in a later analysis, to a missense variant in DCLRE1C. Prior analysis indicated that the majority of TCR beta V segments exhibited productivity approximately 90% or approximately 30% of the time.

Whereas donors were nominally healthy upon sampling, unrecorded immune exposures were probable. The PCR was carried out with 60 Vbeta primers and 13 Jbeta primers. TCRdb's copy holds only in-frame clones and misses some; the assay was immunoSEQ multiplex PCR. Of tens of thousands of clones in the sample, 76% were seen once. The rearrangement links TRBV15 to TRBJ1-2; the D is unclear. Sequencing was performed on PBMCs. This receptor was obtained from a man in his late teens or twenties in good health and CMV-seronegative. Here the CDR3 DNA reads TGTGCCACCAGCAGAGATCTCGGCAGGTGGTATGGCTACACCTTC. It encodes CATSRDLGRWYGYTF.